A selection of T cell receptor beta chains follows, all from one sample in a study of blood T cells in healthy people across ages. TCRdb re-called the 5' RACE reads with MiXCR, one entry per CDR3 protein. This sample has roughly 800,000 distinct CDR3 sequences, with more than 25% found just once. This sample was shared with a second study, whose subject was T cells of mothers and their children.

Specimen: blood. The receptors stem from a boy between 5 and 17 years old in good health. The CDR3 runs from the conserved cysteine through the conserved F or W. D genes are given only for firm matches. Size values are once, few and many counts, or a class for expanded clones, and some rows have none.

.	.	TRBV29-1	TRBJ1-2	CSALTTGTYGYTF	TGCAGCGCCCTAACGACAGGCACCTATGGCTACACCTTC
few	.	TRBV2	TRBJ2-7	CASLELSYEQYF	TGTGCCAGCCTAGAACTATCCTACGAGCAGTACTTC
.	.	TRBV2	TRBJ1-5	CASSRDVYSNQPQHF	TGTGCCAGCAGCCGGGACGTCTATAGCAATCAGCCCCAGCATTTT
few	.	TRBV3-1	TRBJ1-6	CASSRTGSSPLHF	TGTGCCAGCAGCCGTACGGGGTCTTCACCCCTCCACTTT
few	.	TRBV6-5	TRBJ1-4	CASGPKRDEKLFF	TGTGCCAGCGGCCCCAAAAGGGATGAAAAACTGTTTTTT
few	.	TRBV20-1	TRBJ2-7	CSAKTHSSYEQYF	TGCAGTGCGAAGACACACTCCTCCTACGAGCAGTACTTC
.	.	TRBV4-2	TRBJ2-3	CASRGTGDPTDTQYF	TGTGCCAGCAGAGGTACGGGAGACCCCACAGATACGCAGTATTTT
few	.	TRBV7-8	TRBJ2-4	CASSLAFVARTTQNIQYF	TGTGCCAGCAGCTTAGCTTTTGTCGCCCGGACTACTCAAAACATTCAGTACTTC
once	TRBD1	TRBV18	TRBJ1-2	CASSVQGPPYYGYTF	TGTGCCAGCTCAGTACAGGGGCCGCCCTACTATGGCTACACCTTC
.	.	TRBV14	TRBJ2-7	CASSQNSGTEQYF	TGTGCCAGCAGCCAGAACTCAGGGACCGAGCAGTACTTC
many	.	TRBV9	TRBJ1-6	CASSPREYNSPLHF	TGTGCCAGCAGCCCTCGGGAGTATAATTCACCCCTCCACTTT
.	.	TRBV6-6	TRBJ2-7	CASSYGLTYEQYF	TGTGCCAGCAGTTACGGTCTTACCTACGAGCAGTACTTC
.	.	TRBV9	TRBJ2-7	CASSPLPGRISEQYF	TGTGCCAGCAGCCCTCTGCCAGGGAGGATTAGCGAGCAGTACTTC
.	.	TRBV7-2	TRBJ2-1	CAGSYWANSANEQFF	TGTGCCGGCAGCTATTGGGCTAATAGCGCGAATGAGCAGTTCTTC
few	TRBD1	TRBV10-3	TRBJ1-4	CAIGTGATNEKLFF	TGTGCCATCGGAACAGGGGCAACTAATGAAAAACTGTTTTTT
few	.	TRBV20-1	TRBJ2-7	CSAVPASDEQYF	TGCAGTGCCGTTCCCGCTTCGGACGAGCAGTACTTC
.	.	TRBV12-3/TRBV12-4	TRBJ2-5	CASVLGGLGETRYF	TGTGCCAGCGTCTTGGGGGGGCTCGGGGAGACCCGGTACTTC
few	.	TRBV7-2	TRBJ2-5	CASSLAGREQETQYF	TGTGCCAGCAGCTTGGCGGGGCGGGAACAAGAGACCCAGTACTTC
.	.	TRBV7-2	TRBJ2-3	CASSSRATDTQYF	TGTGCCAGCAGCTCCAGGGCGACCGATACGCAGTATTTT
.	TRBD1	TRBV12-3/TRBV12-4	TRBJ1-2	CASSKTGGAGYGYTF	TGTGCCAGCAGTAAGACAGGGGGCGCGGGTTATGGCTACACCTTC
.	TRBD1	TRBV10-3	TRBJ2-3	CAISESVRTGGTDTQYF	TGTGCCATCAGTGAGTCGGTCCGGACAGGGGGAACAGATACGCAGTATTTT
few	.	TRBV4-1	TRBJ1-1	CASSSGPPEAFF	TGCGCCAGCAGCTCCGGTCCGCCAGAAGCTTTCTTT
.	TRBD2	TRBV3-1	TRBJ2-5	CASSQGPSGYQETQYF	TGTGCCAGCAGCCAAGGGCCTAGCGGCTACCAAGAGACCCAGTACTTC
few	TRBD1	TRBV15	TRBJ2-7	CATSRNPDRGEQYF	TGTGCCACCAGCAGAAACCCAGACAGGGGCGAGCAGTACTTC
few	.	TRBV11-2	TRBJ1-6	CASTLAHGMAPLHF	TGTGCCAGCACCCTCGCACACGGCATGGCACCCCTCCACTTT
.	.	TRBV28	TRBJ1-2	CASSFVSAGCTF	TGTGCCAGCAGTTTTGTTTCGGCTGGCTGCACCTTC
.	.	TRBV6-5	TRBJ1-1	CASSYARQAVDTEAFF	TGTGCCAGCAGTTACGCGCGGCAGGCGGTGGACACTGAAGCTTTCTTT
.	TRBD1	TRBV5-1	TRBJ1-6	CASSLEGQRNYNSPLHF	TGCGCCAGCAGCTTGGAGGGACAGCGGAATTATAATTCACCTCTCCACTTT